This T cell receptor (beta chain) was profiled in a study of blood T cell repertoires in COVID-19. For the study at large: The cDNA or gDNA used as material had been derived from T cells, B-cell-depleted T cells, or PBMCs.

The CDR3 covers 16 residues. The germline gives CDR1 SGHTA, CDR2 FQGNSA. With 5 bases clipped from V and 0 bases from J, the junction kept 9 bases outside the gene matches. Clones were read by immunoSEQ multiplex PCR, and TCRdb kept only the in-frame ones, dropping some. The repertoire holds 250,000 or so clones, with over 70% as singletons. Participants came from some 23 US areas, aged about 18 to 90 years. Exposed study participants had met a COVID-19 case within 2 weeks before entry. The rearrangement links TRBV7-2 to TRBJ1-1; TRBD1 matches 7 bases. Sequenced: PBMCs or T cells enriched from blood (not recorded which). This TCR was sampled from a woman aged 40 to 55 who had been exposed to COVID-19. This CDR3 reads CASSPRQGLMNTEAFF. CDR3 bases: TGTGCCAGCAGCCCCAGACAGGGCCTCATGAACACTGAAGCTTTCTTT.